The source of this T cell receptor (beta chain) is a study of T cells in Graves' hyperthyroidism and ophthalmopathy. Ten or more counts support this clonotype. Ophthalmopathy patients showed a Clinical Activity Score of at least 3, NOSPECS grade of at least 4 and duration under 3 months. Exclusions: uncontrolled infection, other autoimmune disease, pregnancy, lactation. TCR beta CDR3 region amplification was performed from RNA transcripts. First-round RT-PCR targeting the TCR CDR3 was performed with the HTBI primer set. TCRdb reprocessed the multiplex PCR reads with MiXCR, giving one entry per CDR3 protein. The sample yields roughly 560,000 distinct CDR3 sequences, about 15% seen once. There are 14 residues in the CDR3. V lost 0 bases and J 3 bases, leaving 12 bases between the germline ends. CDR1 is DFQATT and CDR2 is SNEGSKA in the germline V gene (reference sequence).

The sequence came from a woman in her forties with Graves' ophthalmopathy. V usage is TRBV20-1 and J usage is TRBJ2-7, with D hard to call. Source material: blood. CDR3 residues: CSARDPRDGYEQYF. CDR3 sequence (DNA): TGCAGTGCTAGAGATCCGAGAGACGGCTACGAGCAGTACTTC.